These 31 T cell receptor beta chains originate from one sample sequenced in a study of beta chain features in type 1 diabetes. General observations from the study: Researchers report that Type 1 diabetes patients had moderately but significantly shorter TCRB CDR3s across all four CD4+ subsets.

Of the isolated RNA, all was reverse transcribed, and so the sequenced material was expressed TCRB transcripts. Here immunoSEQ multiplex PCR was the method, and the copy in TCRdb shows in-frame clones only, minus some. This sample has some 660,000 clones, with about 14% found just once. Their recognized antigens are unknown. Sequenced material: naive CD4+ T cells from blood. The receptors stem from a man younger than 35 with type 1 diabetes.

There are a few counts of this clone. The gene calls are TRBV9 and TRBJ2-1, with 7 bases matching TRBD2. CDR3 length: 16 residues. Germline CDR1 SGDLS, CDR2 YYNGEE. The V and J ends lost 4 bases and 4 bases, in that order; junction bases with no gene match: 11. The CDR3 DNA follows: TGTGCCAGCAGCCCTTGGGAGGGGCGGACATACAATGAGCAGTTCTTC. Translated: CASSPWEGRTYNEQFF.

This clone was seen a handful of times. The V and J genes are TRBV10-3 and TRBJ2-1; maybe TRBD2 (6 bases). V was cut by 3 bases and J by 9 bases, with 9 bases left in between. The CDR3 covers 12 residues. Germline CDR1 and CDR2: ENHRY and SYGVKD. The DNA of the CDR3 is TGTGCCATCAGTGATCAGGGAGGTGAGCAGTTCTTC. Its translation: CAISDQGGEQFF.

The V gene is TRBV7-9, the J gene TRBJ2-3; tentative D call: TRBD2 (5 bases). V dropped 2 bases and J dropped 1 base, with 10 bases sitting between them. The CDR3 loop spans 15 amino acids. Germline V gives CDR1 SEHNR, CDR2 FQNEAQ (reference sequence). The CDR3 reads CASSLSAGRTDTQYF. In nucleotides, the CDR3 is TGTGCCAGCAGCTTAAGTGCGGGTCGCACAGATACGCAGTATTTT.

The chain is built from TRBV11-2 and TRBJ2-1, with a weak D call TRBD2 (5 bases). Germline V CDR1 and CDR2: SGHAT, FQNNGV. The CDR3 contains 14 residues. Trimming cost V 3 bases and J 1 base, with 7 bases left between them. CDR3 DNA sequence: TGTGCCAGCAGCTTCCCGGGGTCCTACAATGAGCAGTTCTTC. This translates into CASSFPGSYNEQFF.

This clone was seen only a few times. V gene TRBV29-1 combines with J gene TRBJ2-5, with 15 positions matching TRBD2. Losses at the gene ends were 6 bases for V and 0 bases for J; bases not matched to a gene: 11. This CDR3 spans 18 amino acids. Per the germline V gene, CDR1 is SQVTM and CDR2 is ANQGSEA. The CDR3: CSVILWGTSGRHQETQYF. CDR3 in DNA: TGCAGCGTCATTCTATGGGGGACTAGCGGGAGGCACCAAGAGACCCAGTACTTC.

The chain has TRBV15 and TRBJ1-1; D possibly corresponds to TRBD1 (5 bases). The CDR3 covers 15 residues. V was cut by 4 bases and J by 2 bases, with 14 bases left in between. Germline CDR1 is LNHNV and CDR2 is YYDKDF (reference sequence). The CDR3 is CATSNLEGLNTEAFF. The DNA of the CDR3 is TGTGCCACCAGCAACCTTGAGGGACTTAACACTGAAGCTTTCTTT.

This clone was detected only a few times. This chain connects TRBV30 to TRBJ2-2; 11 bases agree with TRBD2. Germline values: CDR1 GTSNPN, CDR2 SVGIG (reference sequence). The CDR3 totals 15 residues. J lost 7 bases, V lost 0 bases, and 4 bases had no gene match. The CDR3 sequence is CAWSVLGLAVGELFF. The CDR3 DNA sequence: TGTGCCTGGAGTGTACTGGGACTAGCGGTCGGGGAGCTGTTTTTT.

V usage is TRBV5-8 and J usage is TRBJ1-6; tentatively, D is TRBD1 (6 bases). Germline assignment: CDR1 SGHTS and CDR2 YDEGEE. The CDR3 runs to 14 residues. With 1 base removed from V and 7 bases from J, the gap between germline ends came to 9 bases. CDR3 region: CASSLQQGNSPLHF. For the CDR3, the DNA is TGTGCCAGCAGCTTGCAACAGGGAAATTCACCCCTCCACTTT.

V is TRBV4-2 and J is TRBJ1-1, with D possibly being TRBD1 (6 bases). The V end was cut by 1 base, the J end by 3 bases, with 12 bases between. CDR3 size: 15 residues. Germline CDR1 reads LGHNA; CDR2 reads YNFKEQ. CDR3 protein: CASSQGQAGDTEAFF. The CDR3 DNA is TGTGCCAGCAGCCAAGGACAGGCCGGGGACACTGAAGCTTTCTTT.

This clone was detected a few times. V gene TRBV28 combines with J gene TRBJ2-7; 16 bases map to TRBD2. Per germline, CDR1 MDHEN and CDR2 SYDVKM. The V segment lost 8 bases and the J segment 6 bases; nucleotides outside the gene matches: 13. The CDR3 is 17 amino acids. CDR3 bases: TGTGCCAGCGCTCCCCCGGGACTAGCGGGAGGGCCTCGCGAGCAGTACTTC. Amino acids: CASAPPGLAGGPREQYF.

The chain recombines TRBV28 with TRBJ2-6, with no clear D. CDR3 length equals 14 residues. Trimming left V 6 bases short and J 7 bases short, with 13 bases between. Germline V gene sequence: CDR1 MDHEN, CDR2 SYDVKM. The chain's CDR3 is CASSGRLVANVLTF. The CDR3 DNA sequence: TGTGCCAGCAGCGGACGGTTGGTAGCCAACGTCCTGACTTTC.

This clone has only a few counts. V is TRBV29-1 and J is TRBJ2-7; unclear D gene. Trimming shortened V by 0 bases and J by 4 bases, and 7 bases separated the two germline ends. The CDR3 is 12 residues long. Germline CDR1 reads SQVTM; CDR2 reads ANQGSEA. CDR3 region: CSVEDRVYEQYF. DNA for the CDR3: TGCAGCGTTGAAGATCGTGTGTACGAGCAGTACTTC.

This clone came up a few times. CDR3 protein: CASSSGGGSYEQYF. The CDR3 coding sequence is TGTGCCAGCAGCTCCGGGGGCGGGTCCTACGAGCAGTACTTC. V gene TRBV7-2 combines with J gene TRBJ2-7, with D possibly called TRBD1 or TRBD2 (6 bases each). This CDR3 is built from 14 residues. In germline, CDR1 is SGHTA, CDR2 FQGNSA. Trimming shortened V by 4 bases and J by 1 base, and 11 bases separated the two germline ends.

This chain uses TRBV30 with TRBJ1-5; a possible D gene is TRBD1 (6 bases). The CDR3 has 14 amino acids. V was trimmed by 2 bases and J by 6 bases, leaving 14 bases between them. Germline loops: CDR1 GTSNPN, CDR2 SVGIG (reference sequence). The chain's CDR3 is CAWSLQGGGQPQHF. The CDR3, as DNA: TGTGCCTGGAGTTTACAGGGTGGCGGTCAGCCCCAGCATTTT.

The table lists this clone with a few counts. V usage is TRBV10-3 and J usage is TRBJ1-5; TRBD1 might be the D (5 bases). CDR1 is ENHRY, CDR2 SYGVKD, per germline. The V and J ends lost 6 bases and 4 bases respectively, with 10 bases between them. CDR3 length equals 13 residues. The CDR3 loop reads CAIRSQGNQPQHF. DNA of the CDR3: TGTGCCATCAGATCCCAGGGAAATCAGCCCCAGCATTTT.

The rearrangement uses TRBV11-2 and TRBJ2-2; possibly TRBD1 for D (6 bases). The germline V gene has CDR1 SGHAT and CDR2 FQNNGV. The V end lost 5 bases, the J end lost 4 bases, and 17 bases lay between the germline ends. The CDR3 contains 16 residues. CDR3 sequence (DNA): TGTGCCAGCAGCCAACTTCAGGGGATTGGCACCGGGGAGCTGTTTTTT. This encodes CASSQLQGIGTGELFF. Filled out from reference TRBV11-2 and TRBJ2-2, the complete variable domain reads EAGVAQSPRYKIIEKRQSVAFWCNPISGHATLYWYQQILGQGPKLLIQFQNNGVVDDSQLPKDRFSAERLKGVDSTLKIQPAKLEDSAVYLCASSQLQGIGTGELFFGEGSRLTVL.

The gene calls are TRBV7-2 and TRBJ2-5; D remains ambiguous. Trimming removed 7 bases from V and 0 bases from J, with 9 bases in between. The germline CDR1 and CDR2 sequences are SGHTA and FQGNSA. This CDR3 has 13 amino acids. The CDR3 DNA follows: TGTGCCAGCAATCGACGGAACCAAGAGACCCAGTACTTC. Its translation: CASNRRNQETQYF.

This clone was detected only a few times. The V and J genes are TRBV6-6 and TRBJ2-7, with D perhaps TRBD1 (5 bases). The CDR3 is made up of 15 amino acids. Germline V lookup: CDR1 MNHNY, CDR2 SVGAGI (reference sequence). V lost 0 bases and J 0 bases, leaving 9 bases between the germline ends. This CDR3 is CASSYSGHRSYEQYF. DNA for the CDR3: TGTGCCAGCAGTTACTCCGGACACCGCTCCTACGAGCAGTACTTC.

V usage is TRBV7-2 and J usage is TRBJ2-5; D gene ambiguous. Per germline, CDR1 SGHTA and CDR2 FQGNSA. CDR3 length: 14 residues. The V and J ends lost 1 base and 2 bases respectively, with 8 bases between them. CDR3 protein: CASSLVMGQETQYF. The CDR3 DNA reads TGTGCCAGCAGCTTAGTGATGGGGCAAGAGACCCAGTACTTC.

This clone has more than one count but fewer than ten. In DNA form, the CDR3 reads TGTGCCAGCAGCCCGGGACAGGGGTTCAATGAGCAGTTCTTC. The encoded protein is CASSPGQGFNEQFF. V gene TRBV4-2 combines with J gene TRBJ2-1, with TRBD1 matching 10 bases. V was clipped by 4 bases and J by 6 bases; unmatched bases: 3. This CDR3 has 14 amino acids. Germline-derived CDR1 and CDR2 are LGHNA and YNFKEQ.

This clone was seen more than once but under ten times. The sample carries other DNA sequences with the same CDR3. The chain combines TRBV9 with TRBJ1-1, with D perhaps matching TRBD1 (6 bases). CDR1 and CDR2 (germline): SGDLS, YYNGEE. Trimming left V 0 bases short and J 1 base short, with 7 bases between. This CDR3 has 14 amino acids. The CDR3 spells CASSVEGGNTEAFF. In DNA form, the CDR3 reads TGTGCCAGCAGCGTAGAAGGGGGGAACACTGAAGCTTTCTTT.

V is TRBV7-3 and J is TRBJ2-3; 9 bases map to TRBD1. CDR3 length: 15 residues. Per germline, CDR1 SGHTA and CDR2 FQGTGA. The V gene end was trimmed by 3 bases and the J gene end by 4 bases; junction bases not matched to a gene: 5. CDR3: CASSLGTGPSDTQYF. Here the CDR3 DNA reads TGTGCCAGCAGCTTGGGGACAGGGCCATCAGATACGCAGTATTTT.

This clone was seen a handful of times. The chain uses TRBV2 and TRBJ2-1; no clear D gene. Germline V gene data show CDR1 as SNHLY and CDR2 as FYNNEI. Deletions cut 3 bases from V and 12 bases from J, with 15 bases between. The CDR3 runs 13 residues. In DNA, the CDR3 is TGTGCCAGCAGTGAGACCCCCTTCGCCTGGCAGTTCTTC. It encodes CASSETPFAWQFF. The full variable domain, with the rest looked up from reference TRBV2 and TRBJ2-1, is EPEVTQTPSHQVTQMGQEVILRCVPISNHLYFYWYRQILGQKVEFLVSFYNNEISEKSEIFDDQFSVERPDGSNFTLKIRSTKLEDSAMYFCASSETPFAWQFFGPGTRLTVL.

CDR3 in amino acids: CASSRQLLTDTQYF. The CDR3 coding sequence is TGCGCCAGCAGCAGACAGCTCCTGACAGATACGCAGTATTTT. The chain couples TRBV5-1 to TRBJ2-3; maybe TRBD1 (5 bases). This CDR3 is built from 14 residues. CDR1 is SGHRS and CDR2 is YFSETQ in the germline V gene. The V gene lost 4 bases and the J gene lost 3 bases, with 12 bases spanning the gap.

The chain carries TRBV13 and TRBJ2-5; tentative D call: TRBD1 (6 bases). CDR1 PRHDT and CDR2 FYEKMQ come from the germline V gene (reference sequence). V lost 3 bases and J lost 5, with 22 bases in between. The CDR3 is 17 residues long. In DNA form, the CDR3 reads TGTGCCAGCAGCTTTAAGCAGGGGCGACCCCTGCGGGAGACCCAGTACTTC. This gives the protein CASSFKQGRPLRETQYF.

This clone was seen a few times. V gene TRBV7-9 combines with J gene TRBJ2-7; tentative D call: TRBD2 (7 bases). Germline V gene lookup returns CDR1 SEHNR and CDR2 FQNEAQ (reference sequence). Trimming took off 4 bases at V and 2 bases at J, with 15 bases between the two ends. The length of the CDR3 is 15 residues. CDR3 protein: CASSSGGFTPYEQYF. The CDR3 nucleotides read TGTGCCAGCAGCTCGGGGGGCTTTACACCCTACGAGCAGTACTTC.

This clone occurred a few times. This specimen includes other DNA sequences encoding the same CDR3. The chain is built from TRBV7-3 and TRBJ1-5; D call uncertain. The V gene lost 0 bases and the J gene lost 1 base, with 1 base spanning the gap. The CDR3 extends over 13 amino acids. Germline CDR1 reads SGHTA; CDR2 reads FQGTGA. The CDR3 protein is CASSLTSNQPQHF. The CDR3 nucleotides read TGTGCCAGCAGCTTAACCAGCAATCAGCCCCAGCATTTT.

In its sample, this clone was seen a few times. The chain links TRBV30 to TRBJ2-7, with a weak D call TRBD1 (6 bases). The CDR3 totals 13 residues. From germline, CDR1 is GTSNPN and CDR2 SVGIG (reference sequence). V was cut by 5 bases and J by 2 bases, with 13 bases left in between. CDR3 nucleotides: TGTGCCTGGTCAACAGGGACACCCTACGAGCAGTACTTC. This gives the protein CAWSTGTPYEQYF.

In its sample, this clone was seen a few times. CDR3 nucleotides: TGTGCCACCAGCAGAGATCTAATAGGGTTGGGTGGCTACACCTTC. Translating gives CATSRDLIGLGGYTF. The chain recombines TRBV15 with TRBJ1-2; no reliable D call. V was cut by 0 bases and J by 7 bases, with 15 bases left in between. The CDR3 contains 15 residues. Germline V CDR1 and CDR2: LNHNV, YYDKDF (reference sequence). Full variable domain (outside the CDR3, taken from reference TRBV15 and TRBJ1-2): DAMVIQNPRYQVTQFGKPVTLSCSQTLNHNVMYWYQQKSSQAPKLLFHYYDKDFNNEADTPDNFQSRRPNTSFCFLDIRSPGLGDTAMYLCATSRDLIGLGGYTFGSGTRLTVV.

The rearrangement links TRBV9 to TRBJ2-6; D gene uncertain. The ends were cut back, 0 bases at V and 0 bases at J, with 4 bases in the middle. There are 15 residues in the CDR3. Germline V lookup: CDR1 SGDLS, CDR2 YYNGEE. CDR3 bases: TGTGCCAGCAGCGTAGACGGCTCTGGGGCCAACGTCCTGACTTTC. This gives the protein CASSVDGSGANVLTF.

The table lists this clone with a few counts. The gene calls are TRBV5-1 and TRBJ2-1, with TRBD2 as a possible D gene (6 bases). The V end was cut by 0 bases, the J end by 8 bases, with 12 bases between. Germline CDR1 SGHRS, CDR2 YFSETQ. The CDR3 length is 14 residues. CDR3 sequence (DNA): TGCGCCAGCAGCTTGGAGGCGGGACTCTATGAGCAGTTCTTC. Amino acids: CASSLEAGLYEQFF.